This T cell receptor beta chain was recorded in a study of low-dose radiotherapy and immunotherapy resistance in tumors. Study as a whole: Cohort 1 got 0.5 Gy per fraction every 2 weeks, 6.5 Gy in total. Cyclophosphamide infusions of 200 mg/m2 came every two weeks, one day before radiation-immunotherapy.

This clonotype was detected many times. The CDR3 covers 15 residues. Trimming left V 5 bases short and J 2 bases short, with 16 bases between. CDR1 and CDR2 (germline): DFQATT, SNEGSKA (reference sequence). cDNA synthesis used a TRAV/TRBV-specific primer set for both chains. It was with a constant-region primer and a V-primer adapter that TCRs were amplified over about 20 PCR cycles. Each CDR3 protein gets one entry after TCRdb re-called the reads with MiXCR. Among 60,000 or so distinct CDR3 sequences listed, more than 25% were seen once. Regarding time point: before trial treatment. Treatment of the donors consisted of nivolumab and ipilimumab (plus aspirin, low-dose cyclophosphamide and low-dose radiotherapy).

The V and J genes are TRBV20-1 and TRBJ1-5; a possible D gene is TRBD1 (5 bases). This receptor was obtained from a male donor with rectosigmoid adenocarcinoma. The source material was PBMCs, sampled before treatment. The CDR3 DNA reads as TGCAGTGCTCCGTTCGGGGGGACCCGCAATCAGCCCCAGCATTTT. Translating it yields CSAPFGGTRNQPQHF.